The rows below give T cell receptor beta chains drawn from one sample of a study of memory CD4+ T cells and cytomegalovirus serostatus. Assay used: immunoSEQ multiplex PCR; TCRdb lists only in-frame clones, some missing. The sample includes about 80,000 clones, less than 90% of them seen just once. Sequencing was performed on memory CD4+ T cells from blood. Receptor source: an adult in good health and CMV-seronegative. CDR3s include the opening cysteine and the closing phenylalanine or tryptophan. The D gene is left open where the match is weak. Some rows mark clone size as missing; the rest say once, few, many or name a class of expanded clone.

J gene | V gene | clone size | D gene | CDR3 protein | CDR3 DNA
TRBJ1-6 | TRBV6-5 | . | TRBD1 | CASRGQNNSPLHF | TGTGCCAGCAGGGGACAGAATAATTCACCCCTCCACTTT
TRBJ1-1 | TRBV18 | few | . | CASSPQTLSQGGGEAFF | TGTGCCAGCTCACCCCAAACCCTAAGTCAGGGCGGTGGGGAAGCTTTCTTT
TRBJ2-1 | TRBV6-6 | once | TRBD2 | CASSPGGNEQFF | TGTGCCAGCAGTCCGGGGGGGAATGAGCAGTTCTTC
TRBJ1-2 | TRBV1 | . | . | CTSSQFTGGAKFGYTF | TGCACCAGCAGCCAATTTACAGGGGGCGCAAAGTTTGGCTACACCTTC
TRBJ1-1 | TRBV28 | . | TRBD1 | CASSLGQGLGDTEAFF | TGTGCCAGCAGTTTAGGACAGGGATTGGGGGACACTGAAGCTTTCTTT
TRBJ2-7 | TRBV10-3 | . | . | CAISDQPSYEQYF | TGTGCCATCAGTGACCAACCCTCCTACGAGCAGTACTTC
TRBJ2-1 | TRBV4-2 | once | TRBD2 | CASSQDPAGSHNEQFF | TGTGCCAGCAGCCAAGATCCAGCGGGGTCCCACAATGAGCAGTTCTTC
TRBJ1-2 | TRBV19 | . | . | CASTHQGSGYTF | TGTGCCAGTACCCACCAGGGAAGCGGCTACACCTTC
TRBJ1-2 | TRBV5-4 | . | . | CASSSGTKWEDYGYTF | TGTGCCAGCAGCTCCGGGACAAAATGGGAGGACTATGGCTACACCTTC
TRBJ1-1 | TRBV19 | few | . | CASSIVHGTLNTEAFF | TGTGCCAGTAGCATAGTACACGGGACCCTGAACACTGAAGCTTTCTTT
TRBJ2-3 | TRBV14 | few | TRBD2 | CASSQIPWRGAIDTQYF | TGTGCCAGCAGCCAAATTCCGTGGCGGGGGGCGATAGATACGCAGTATTTT
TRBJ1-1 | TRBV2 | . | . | CASVATGGTEAFF | TGTGCCAGCGTGGCAACAGGAGGAACTGAAGCTTTCTTT
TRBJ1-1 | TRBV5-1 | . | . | CASSLGRNTEAFF | TGCGCCAGCAGCTTGGGGAGGAACACTGAAGCTTTCTTT
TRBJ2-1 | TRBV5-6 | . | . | CASSLQWYEQFF | TGTGCCAGCAGCTTGCAGTGGTATGAGCAGTTCTTC
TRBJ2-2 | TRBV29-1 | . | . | CSVAARGNTGELFF | TGCAGCGTTGCCGCCAGGGGTAACACCGGGGAGCTGTTTTTT
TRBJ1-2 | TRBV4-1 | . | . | CASSPAPLPGNYGYTF | TGCGCCAGCAGCCCAGCTCCCCTACCAGGGAACTATGGCTACACCTTC
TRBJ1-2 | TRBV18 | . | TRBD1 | CASSPVDRSYGYTF | TGTGCCAGCTCACCGGTGGACAGGAGCTATGGCTACACCTTC
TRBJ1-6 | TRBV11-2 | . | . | CASSFTKGENSPLHF | TGTGCCAGCAGCTTCACTAAGGGGGAAAATTCACCCCTCCACTTT
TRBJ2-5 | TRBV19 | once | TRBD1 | CASSIGGQAYQETQYF | TGTGCCAGTAGTATCGGGGGACAGGCATACCAAGAGACCCAGTACTTC
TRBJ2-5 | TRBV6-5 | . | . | CASINWQGRKETQYF | TGTGCCAGCATCAACTGGCAGGGGAGAAAAGAGACCCAGTACTTC
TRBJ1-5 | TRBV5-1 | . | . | CASSLAGAGDQPQHF | TGCGCCAGCAGCTTGGCCGGGGCAGGGGATCAGCCCCAGCATTTT
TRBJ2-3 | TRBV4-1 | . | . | CASSQDRGAGDTQYF | TGCGCCAGCAGCCAAGATAGGGGGGCAGGAGATACGCAGTATTTT
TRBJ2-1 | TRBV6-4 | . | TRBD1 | CASRRQGDNEQFF | TGTGCCAGCAGGCGACAGGGAGACAATGAGCAGTTCTTC
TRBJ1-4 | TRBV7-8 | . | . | CASRVEANEKLFF | TGTGCCAGCAGGGTGGAGGCAAACGAAAAACTGTTTTTT
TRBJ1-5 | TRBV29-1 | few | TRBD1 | CSVRDSLHQPQHF | TGCAGCGTGCGGGACAGCCTCCATCAGCCCCAGCATTTT
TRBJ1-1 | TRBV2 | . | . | CASREGGGTEAFF | TGTGCCAGCAGGGAAGGGGGGGGCACTGAAGCTTTCTTT